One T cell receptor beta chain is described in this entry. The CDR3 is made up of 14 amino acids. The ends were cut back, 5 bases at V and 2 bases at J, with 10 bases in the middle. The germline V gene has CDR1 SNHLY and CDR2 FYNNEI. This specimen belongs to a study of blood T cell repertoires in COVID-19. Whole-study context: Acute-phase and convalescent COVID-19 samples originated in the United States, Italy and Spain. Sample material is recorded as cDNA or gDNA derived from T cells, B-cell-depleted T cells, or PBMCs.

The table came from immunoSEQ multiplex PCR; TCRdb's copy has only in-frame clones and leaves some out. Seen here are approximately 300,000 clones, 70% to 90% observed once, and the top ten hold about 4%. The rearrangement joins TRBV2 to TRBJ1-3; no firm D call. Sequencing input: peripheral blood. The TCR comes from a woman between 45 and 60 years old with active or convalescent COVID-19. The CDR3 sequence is CASSKILPGNTIYF. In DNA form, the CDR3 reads TGTGCCAGCAGTAAAATCCTCCCTGGAAACACCATATATTTT.